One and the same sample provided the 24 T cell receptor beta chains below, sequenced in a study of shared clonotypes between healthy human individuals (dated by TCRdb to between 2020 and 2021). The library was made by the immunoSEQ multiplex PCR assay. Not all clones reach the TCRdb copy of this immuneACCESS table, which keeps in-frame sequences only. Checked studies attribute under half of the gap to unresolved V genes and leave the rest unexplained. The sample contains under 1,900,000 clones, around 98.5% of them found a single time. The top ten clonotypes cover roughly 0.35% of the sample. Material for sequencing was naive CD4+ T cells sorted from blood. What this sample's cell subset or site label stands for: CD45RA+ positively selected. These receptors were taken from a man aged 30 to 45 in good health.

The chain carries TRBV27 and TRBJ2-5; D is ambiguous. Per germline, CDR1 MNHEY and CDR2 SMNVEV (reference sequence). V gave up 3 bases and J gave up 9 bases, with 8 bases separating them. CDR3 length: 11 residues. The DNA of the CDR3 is TGTGCCAGCAGTTTGGGGTCGGCCCAGTACTTC. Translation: CASSLGSAQYF.

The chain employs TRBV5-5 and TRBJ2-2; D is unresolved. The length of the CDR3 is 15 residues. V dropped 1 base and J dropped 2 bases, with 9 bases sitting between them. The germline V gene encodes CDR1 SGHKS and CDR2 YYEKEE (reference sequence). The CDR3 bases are TGTGCCAGCAGCTTGATCGGGTTAAACACCGGGGAGCTGTTTTTT. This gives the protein CASSLIGLNTGELFF.

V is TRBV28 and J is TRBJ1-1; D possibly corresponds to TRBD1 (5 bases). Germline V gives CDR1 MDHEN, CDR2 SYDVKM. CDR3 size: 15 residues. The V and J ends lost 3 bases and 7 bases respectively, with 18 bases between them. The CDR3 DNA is TGTGCCAGCAGTTTGAGAACTCTGGGGAGGGGTGAAGCTTTCTTT. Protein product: CASSLRTLGRGEAFF.

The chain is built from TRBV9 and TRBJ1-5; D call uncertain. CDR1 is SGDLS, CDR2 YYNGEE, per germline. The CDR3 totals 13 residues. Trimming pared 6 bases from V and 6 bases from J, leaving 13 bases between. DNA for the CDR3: TGTGCCAGCAACGACATCGGGCCTCAGCCCCAGCATTTT. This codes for CASNDIGPQPQHF.

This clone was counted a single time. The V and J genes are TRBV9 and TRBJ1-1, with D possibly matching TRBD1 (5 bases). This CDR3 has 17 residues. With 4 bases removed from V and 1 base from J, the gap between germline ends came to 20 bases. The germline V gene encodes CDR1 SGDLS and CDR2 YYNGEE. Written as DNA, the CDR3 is TGTGCCAGCAGCTCACTAATCCCGGGACGGAAGAACACTGAAGCTTTCTTT. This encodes CASSSLIPGRKNTEAFF.

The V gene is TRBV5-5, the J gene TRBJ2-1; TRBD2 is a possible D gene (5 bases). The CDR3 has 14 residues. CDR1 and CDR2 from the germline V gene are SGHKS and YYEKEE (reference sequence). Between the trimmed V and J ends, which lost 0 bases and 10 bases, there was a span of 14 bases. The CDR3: CASSLANRGPEQFF. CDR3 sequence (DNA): TGTGCCAGCAGCTTGGCCAATCGAGGGCCCGAGCAGTTCTTC. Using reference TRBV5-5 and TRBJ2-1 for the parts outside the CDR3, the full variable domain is DAGVTQSPTHLIKTRGQQVTLRCSPISGHKSVSWYQQVLGQGPQFIFQYYEKEERGRGNFPDRFSARQFPNYSSELNVNALLLGDSALYLCASSLANRGPEQFFGPGTRLTVL.

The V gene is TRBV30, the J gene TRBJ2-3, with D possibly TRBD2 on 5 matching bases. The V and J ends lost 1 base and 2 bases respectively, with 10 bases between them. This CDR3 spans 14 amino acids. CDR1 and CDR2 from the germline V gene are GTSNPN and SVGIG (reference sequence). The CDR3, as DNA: TGTGCCTGGAGTGGAATGAGGGTCACAGATACGCAGTATTTT. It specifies CAWSGMRVTDTQYF.

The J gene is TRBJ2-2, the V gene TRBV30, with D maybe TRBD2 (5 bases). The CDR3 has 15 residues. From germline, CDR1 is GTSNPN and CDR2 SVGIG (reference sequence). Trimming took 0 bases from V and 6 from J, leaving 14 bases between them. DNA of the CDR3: TGTGCCTGGAGTGTACTAGGACCCGAAGCCGGGGAGCTGTTTTTT. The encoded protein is CAWSVLGPEAGELFF. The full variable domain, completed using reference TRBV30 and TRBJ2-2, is SQTIHQWPATLVQPVGSPLSLECTVEGTSNPNLYWYRQAAGRGLQLLFYSVGIGQISSEVPQNLSASRPQDRQFILSSKKLLLSDSGFYLCAWSVLGPEAGELFFGEGSRLTVL.

The CDR3 protein is CASRTTSGRDTDTQYF. In DNA form, the CDR3 reads TGTGCCAGTAGAACGACTAGCGGGAGGGACACAGATACGCAGTATTTT. The gene calls are TRBV19 and TRBJ2-3; 14 bases are shared with TRBD2. The CDR3 extends over 16 amino acids. CDR1 LNHDA and CDR2 SQIVND come from the germline V gene (reference sequence). The ends lost 6 bases at V and 2 bases at J; junction bases unmatched: 4.

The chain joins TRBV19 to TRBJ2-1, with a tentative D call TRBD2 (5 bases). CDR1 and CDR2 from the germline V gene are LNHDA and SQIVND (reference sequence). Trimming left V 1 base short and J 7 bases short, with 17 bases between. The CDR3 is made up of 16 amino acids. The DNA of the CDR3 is TGTGCCAGTAGTATAGTCTTTGTGGGAGTGCAGAATGAGCAGTTCTTC. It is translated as CASSIVFVGVQNEQFF.

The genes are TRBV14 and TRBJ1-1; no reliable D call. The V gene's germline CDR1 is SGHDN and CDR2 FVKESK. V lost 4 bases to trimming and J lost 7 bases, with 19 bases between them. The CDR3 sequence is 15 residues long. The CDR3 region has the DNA TGTGCCAGCAGCCGGTTACTGGGCGACGCACGTGAAGCTTTCTTT. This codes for CASSRLLGDAREAFF.

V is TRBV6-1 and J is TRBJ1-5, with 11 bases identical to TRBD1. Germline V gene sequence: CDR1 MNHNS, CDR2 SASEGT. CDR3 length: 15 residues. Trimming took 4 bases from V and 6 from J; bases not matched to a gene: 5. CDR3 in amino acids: CASSGGTGGFQPQHF. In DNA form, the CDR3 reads TGTGCCAGCAGTGGGGGGACAGGGGGATTTCAGCCCCAGCATTTT.

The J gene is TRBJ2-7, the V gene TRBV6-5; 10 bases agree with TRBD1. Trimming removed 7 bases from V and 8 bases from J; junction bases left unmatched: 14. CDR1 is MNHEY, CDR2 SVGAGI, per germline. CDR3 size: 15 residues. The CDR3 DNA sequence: TGTGCCAGCATGAACGCCAGGACAGGGGGTGGCAAGCAGTACTTC. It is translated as CASMNARTGGGKQYF.

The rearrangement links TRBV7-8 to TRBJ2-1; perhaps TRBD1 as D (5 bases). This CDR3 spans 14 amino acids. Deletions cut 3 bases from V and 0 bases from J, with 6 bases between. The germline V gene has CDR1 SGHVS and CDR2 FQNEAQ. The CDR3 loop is CASSLTVSYNEQFF. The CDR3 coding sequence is TGTGCCAGCAGCTTGACAGTCTCCTACAATGAGCAGTTCTTC.

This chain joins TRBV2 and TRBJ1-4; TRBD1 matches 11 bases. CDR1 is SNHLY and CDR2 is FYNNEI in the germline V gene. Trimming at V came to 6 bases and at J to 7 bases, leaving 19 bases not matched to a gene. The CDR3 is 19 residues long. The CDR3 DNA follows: TGTGCCAGCAGACGCACTACGATGGACAGGGGGCGGTTCTCTGAAAAACTGTTTTTT. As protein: CASRRTTMDRGRFSEKLFF. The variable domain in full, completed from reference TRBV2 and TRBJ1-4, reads EPEVTQTPSHQVTQMGQEVILRCVPISNHLYFYWYRQILGQKVEFLVSFYNNEISEKSEIFDDQFSVERPDGSNFTLKIRSTKLEDSAMYFCASRRTTMDRGRFSEKLFFGSGTQLSVL.

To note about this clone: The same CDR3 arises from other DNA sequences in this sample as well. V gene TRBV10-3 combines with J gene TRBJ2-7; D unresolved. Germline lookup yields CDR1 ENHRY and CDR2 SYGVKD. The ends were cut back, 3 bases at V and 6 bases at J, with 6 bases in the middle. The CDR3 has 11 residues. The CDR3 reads CAISEGFEQYF. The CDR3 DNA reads TGTGCCATCAGTGAAGGATTCGAGCAGTACTTC.

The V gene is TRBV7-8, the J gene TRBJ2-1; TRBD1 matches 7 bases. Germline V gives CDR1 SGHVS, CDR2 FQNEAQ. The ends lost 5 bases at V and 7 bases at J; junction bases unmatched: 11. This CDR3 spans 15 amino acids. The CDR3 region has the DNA TGTGCCAGCAGCCTATTACAGACAGGGACAAATGAGCAGTTCTTC. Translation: CASSLLQTGTNEQFF.

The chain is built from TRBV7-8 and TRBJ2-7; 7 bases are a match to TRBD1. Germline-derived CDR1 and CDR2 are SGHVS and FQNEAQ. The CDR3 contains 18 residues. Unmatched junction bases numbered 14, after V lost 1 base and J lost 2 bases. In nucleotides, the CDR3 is TGTGCCAGCAGCTTAGGCCGCATGCCTCTTGACAGGGCCTACGAGCAGTACTTC. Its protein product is CASSLGRMPLDRAYEQYF.

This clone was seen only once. This CDR3 reads CASSLLAGGSGGRTDTQYF. The CDR3, as DNA: TGTGCCAGCAGCTTACTAGCGGGAGGGTCCGGGGGACGCACAGATACGCAGTATTTT. V gene TRBV7-6 combines with J gene TRBJ2-3, with TRBD2 identical over 12 bases. V was pared by 2 bases and J by 1 base, with 10 bases of the junction left unmatched. The CDR3 length is 19 residues. CDR1 and CDR2 from the germline V gene are SGHVS and FNYEAQ. Full variable domain (rest looked up from reference TRBV7-6 and TRBJ2-3): GAGVSQSPRYKVTKRGQDVALRCDPISGHVSLYWYRQALGQGPEFLTYFNYEAQQDKSGLPNDRFSAERPEGSISTLTIQRTEQRDSAMYRCASSLLAGGSGGRTDTQYFGPGTRLTVL.

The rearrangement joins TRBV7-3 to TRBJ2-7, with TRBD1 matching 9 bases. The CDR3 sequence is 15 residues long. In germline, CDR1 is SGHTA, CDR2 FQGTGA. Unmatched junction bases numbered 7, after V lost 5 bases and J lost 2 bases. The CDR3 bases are TGTGCCAGCAGCCGTACCGGGACAGGGCCCTACGAGCAGTACTTC. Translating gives CASSRTGTGPYEQYF.

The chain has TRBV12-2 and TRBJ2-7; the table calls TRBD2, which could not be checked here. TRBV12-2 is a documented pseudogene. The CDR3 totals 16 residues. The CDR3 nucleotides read TGTGCAAGTCGCTTAGCTGCCTTGACTCGAACCTACGAGCAGTACTTC. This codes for CASRLAALTRTYEQYF.

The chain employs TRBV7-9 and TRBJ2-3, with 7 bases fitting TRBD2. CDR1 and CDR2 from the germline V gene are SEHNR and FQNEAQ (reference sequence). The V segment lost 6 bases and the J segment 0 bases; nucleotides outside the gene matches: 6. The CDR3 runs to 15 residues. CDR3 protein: CASRPASGSTDTQYF. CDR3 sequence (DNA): TGTGCCAGCAGGCCGGCTAGCGGAAGCACAGATACGCAGTATTTT.

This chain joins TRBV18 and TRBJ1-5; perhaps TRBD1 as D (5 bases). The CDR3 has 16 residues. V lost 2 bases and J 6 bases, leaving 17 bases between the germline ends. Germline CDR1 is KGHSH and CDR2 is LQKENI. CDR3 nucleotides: TGTGCCAGCTCACCAGATTACGAGGGGAGGGCTCAGCCCCAGCATTTT. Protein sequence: CASSPDYEGRAQPQHF.

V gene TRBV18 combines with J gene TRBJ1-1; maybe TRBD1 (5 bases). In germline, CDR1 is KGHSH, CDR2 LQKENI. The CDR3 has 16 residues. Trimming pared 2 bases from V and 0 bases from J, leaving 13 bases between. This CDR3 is CASSPDPGALNTEAFF. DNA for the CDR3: TGTGCCAGCTCACCAGACCCTGGGGCGCTGAACACTGAAGCTTTCTTT.